This TCR beta chain was recovered during a study of regulatory T cells in long-lasting Graves disease. Whole-study findings and limits: Thyroid tissue went unstudied; only peripheral blood was examined. Favoring TRBV28, TRBJ1-2 and TRBJ2-5 was a feature seen in persistent disease.

The table lists this clonotype with many counts. What it binds is unknown. V dropped 4 bases and J dropped 9; count of bases not matched to a gene: 7. The CDR3 is 15 amino acids. CDR1 is MDHEN, CDR2 SYDVKM, per germline. The time point here: persistent/refractory GD, antithyroid drugs over 5 years with positive TRAb. From PBMCs, RNA was extracted and then used to make the TCR library. Assembly of TCR beta libraries relied on iRepertoire HTBI primers together with Arm-PCR of CDR3 regions. Original handling: Samples revealed under 65 TRBV and over twelve TRBJ segments. TCRdb analysed the multiplex PCR reads with MiXCR anew, one entry per CDR3 protein. None of the V and J calls come from the authors' own analysis; TCRdb made them. The sample lists around 450,000 distinct CDR3 sequences, 20% to 25% occurring once.

The chain uses TRBV28 and TRBJ1-6, with TRBD1 matching 9 bases. The material sequenced was peripheral blood mononuclear cells (PBMCs), taken when the disease was refractory, from a patient treated with antithyroid drugs. The source of this sequence is a female donor with Graves disease. The CDR3 DNA sequence: TGTGCCAGCAGTTCTCGGACAGGGGTGAGTTCACCCCTCCACTTT. Translation gives CASSSRTGVSSPLHF.